Listed below are T cell receptor beta chains from one sample, sequenced in a study of PD-1 blockade in classical Hodgkin lymphoma. Method: immunoSEQ multiplex PCR; TCRdb's copy keeps in-frame clones and lacks some. This table has fewer than 20,000 clones, under 85% appearing once. The sample comprised CD4+ T cells from blood. The source is a human donor with classical Hodgkin lymphoma. The CDR3 runs from the conserved cysteine through the conserved F or W. Fields, in order: clone size, J gene, V gene, CDR3 length, D gene, CDR3 protein, CDR3 DNA. A D gene is named only where the DNA matches it firmly. Clone size is shown for a subset of rows, as once, few, many or a class of expanded clone.

.,TRBJ2-7,TRBV6-6,15,TRBD1,CASSPKQGAPYEQYF,TGTGCCAGCAGTCCAAAACAGGGGGCGCCCTACGAGCAGTACTTC
.,TRBJ2-1,TRBV5-1,15,.,CASSLVGVSYNEQFF,TGCGCCAGCAGCTTGGTCGGGGTCTCCTACAATGAGCAGTTCTTC
.,TRBJ1-6,TRBV6-5,15,TRBD1,CASSTTGGNSSPLHF,TGTGCCAGCAGCACTACAGGGGGCAACAGTTCACCCCTCCACTTT
.,TRBJ1-1,TRBV25-1,15,.,CASSEYGVRGTEAFF,TGTGCCAGCAGTGAATATGGGGTCCGCGGGACTGAAGCTTTCTTT
few,TRBJ1-1,TRBV11-2,11,.,CASAENTEAFF,TGTGCCAGTGCTGAAAACACTGAAGCTTTCTTT
.,TRBJ2-7,TRBV7-6,17,TRBD1,CASSFLGAGTETYEQYF,TGTGCCAGCAGCTTCTTGGGGGCCGGGACAGAAACTTACGAGCAGTACTTC
.,TRBJ2-3,TRBV27,16,.,CASTFRGRASTDTQYF,TGTGCCAGCACCTTTAGGGGAAGAGCTTCCACAGATACGCAGTATTTT
.,TRBJ1-4,TRBV6-1,16,.,CASSEAGGTNREKLFF,TGTGCCAGCAGTGAAGCGGGAGGGACGAATCGGGAAAAACTGTTTTTT
once,TRBJ1-5,TRBV7-9,15,TRBD1,CASSLGDRENQPQHF,TGTGCCAGCAGCTTAGGGGACAGGGAGAACCAGCCCCAGCATTTT
.,TRBJ1-5,TRBV7-9,16,.,CASSLPDFRGPGPQHF,TGTGCCAGCAGCTTACCCGATTTTAGGGGCCCAGGGCCCCAGCATTTT
.,TRBJ2-1,TRBV28,16,TRBD1,CASSLTGTGSYNEQFF,TGTGCCAGCAGTTTAACGGGGACAGGGTCCTACAATGAGCAGTTCTTC
.,TRBJ1-5,TRBV19,13,.,CASSPREGQPQHF,TGTGCCAGCAGTCCCCGAGAGGGTCAGCCCCAGCATTTT
once,TRBJ1-3,TRBV19,16,.,CASSNRDTYSGNTIYF,TGTGCCAGTAGTAACCGGGACACCTACTCTGGAAACACCATATATTTT
.,TRBJ2-2,TRBV7-6,16,TRBD1,CASSTRQGAVTGELFF,TGTGCCAGCAGCACGCGACAGGGGGCGGTCACCGGGGAGCTGTTTTTT
once,TRBJ1-4,TRBV28,17,.,CASSLWGGNPTNEKLFF,TGTGCCAGCAGTTTATGGGGAGGGAACCCAACTAATGAAAAACTGTTTTTT
.,TRBJ2-3,TRBV5-6,14,.,CASSLGEVADTQYF,TGTGCCAGCAGCTTGGGGGAGGTGGCAGATACGCAGTATTTT
.,TRBJ2-3,TRBV2,15,.,CASSGEATSTDTQYF,TGTGCCAGCAGTGGTGAGGCTACTAGCACAGATACGCAGTATTTT
once,TRBJ2-2,TRBV6-4,16,TRBD2,CASSAGTSGRTGELFF,TGTGCCAGCAGTGCCGGGACTAGCGGCCGCACCGGGGAGCTGTTTTTT
few,TRBJ2-5,TRBV5-1,14,TRBD2,CASSAGLAGETQYF,TGCGCCAGCAGCGCGGGACTAGCGGGAGAGACCCAGTACTTC
.,TRBJ1-2,TRBV28,15,.,CASSGKGHGNYGYTF,TGTGCCAGCTCGGGAAAGGGACATGGGAACTATGGCTACACCTTC
once,TRBJ2-5,TRBV7-8,16,TRBD2,CASSLDSGRSGETQYF,TGTGCCAGCAGCTTAGATAGCGGGAGAAGTGGAGAGACCCAGTACTTC
.,TRBJ2-7,TRBV6-5,14,.,CASSYRGQTYEQYF,TGTGCCAGCAGTTACCGTGGACAGACCTACGAGCAGTACTTC
.,TRBJ1-6,TRBV5-1,16,.,CASSLVVGALDSPLHF,TGCGCCAGCAGCTTGGTAGTCGGCGCCCTTGATTCACCCCTCCACTTT
once,TRBJ2-1,TRBV5-5,12,TRBD1,CASSSWDSEQFF,TGTGCCAGCAGCTCTTGGGACAGCGAGCAGTTCTTC
.,TRBJ2-1,TRBV2,14,.,CASSDWRGLNEQFF,TGTGCCAGCAGTGATTGGAGGGGGCTAAATGAGCAGTTCTTC
.,TRBJ2-1,TRBV18,14,TRBD2,CASSPTSGGNEQFF,TGTGCCAGCTCACCGACTAGCGGGGGGAATGAGCAGTTCTTC
.,TRBJ2-2,TRBV7-2,15,TRBD1,CASSLVAGGTGELFF,TGTGCCAGCAGCTTAGTAGCAGGGGGCACCGGGGAGCTGTTTTTT
.,TRBJ2-3,TRBV5-1,15,TRBD1,CASSQTGVGADTQYF,TGCGCCAGCAGCCAGACAGGGGTGGGCGCAGATACGCAGTATTTT
.,TRBJ2-3,TRBV11-2,14,TRBD1,CASSLGDSPGTQYF,TGTGCCAGCAGCTTGGGGGACAGCCCAGGTACGCAGTATTTT
.,TRBJ2-7,TRBV6-5,13,.,CASSTTSSYEQYF,TGTGCCAGCAGTACTACTAGTTCCTACGAGCAGTACTTC
.,TRBJ1-4,TRBV6-6,13,TRBD1,CASIRQGREKLFF,TGTGCCAGCATTCGACAGGGCCGCGAAAAACTGTTTTTT
.,TRBJ2-7,TRBV2,13,TRBD1,CASSGDRSYEQYF,TGTGCCAGCAGTGGGGACAGGAGTTACGAGCAGTACTTC
.,TRBJ2-1,TRBV29-1,12,.,CSVEERDNEQFF,TGCAGCGTTGAAGAAAGAGATAATGAGCAGTTCTTC
.,TRBJ2-3,TRBV6-7,11,.,CASTKRTGGYF,TGTGCCAGCACCAAACGAACCGGGGGGTATTTT
few,TRBJ2-3,TRBV25-1,16,TRBD2,CASSEAEAGARDTQYF,TGTGCCAGCAGTGAAGCGGAAGCGGGGGCGCGGGATACGCAGTATTTT
.,TRBJ1-2,TRBV2,14,.,CASSLERGNYGYTF,TGTGCCAGCAGCCTAGAAAGGGGTAACTATGGCTACACCTTC
.,TRBJ2-5,TRBV28,15,TRBD1,CASSFMGQGEETQYF,TGTGCCAGCAGTTTTATGGGACAGGGGGAAGAGACCCAGTACTTC
.,TRBJ2-7,TRBV21-1,20,.,CASSKATGTSGRVLVYEQYF,TGTGCCAGCAGCAAAGCCACCGGGACTAGCGGGAGGGTTCTGGTATACGAGCAGTACTTC